This T cell receptor beta chain emerged from a study of blood T cell repertoires in COVID-19. Study information: From T cells, B-cell-depleted T cells, or PBMCs came the material, which was cDNA or gDNA.

This clone was seen a handful of times. Germline V gives CDR1 SNHLY, CDR2 FYNNEI. With 4 bases clipped from V and 6 bases from J, the junction kept 9 bases outside the gene matches. The CDR3 consists of 15 residues. Profiled with immunoSEQ multiplex PCR; TCRdb holds only in-frame clones, not every one. The data show about 260,000 clones, about 88% seen once. Source material: peripheral blood. The chain joins TRBV2 to TRBJ2-3; 8 positions match TRBD1. The source of this sequence is a man between 60 and 70 years old who had recovered from COVID-19. This chain's CDR3 is CASSAPQGAQDTQYF. CDR3 DNA sequence: TGTGCCAGCAGTGCGCCGCAGGGGGCGCAGGATACGCAGTATTTT.